This T cell receptor beta chain was profiled in a study of T cell responses to AZD1222 COVID-19 vaccine listed by TCRdb under 2021. Study-wide context: Because spike-specific TCR depth and breadth did not differ between the two schedules, AZD1222 recipients who got a second dose at roughly 4 weeks were pooled with those who got a second dose at roughly 12 weeks. TCR sequencing was performed for 230 to 250 trial participants, of whom roughly 200 were given two doses of AZD1222 and around 25 were given two doses of MenACWY control vaccine. Enrollment into the trials was organized by age into subgroups of 18-55, 56-69 and 70-plus years, and those subgroups contained roughly 160, 29 and 62 TCR-sequenced participants, respectively. Overall study outcomes, separate from this receptor: Vaccine-associated CD4 TCRs spanned the whole spike protein, with dominant responses in regions 160-218 and 743-854. Because no day 14 peak-response samples were available, repertoires were characterized only after the peak T cell response. After two AZD1222 doses, both the breadth and the depth of spike-specific TCRs were significantly higher than at day 0 and than in MenACWY recipients. Participants were mostly white British, with more females than males. The authors suggested clonal diversity may have been underestimated. Epitopes outside the regions mutated in the B.1.351 and B.1.1.7 variants were reportedly recognized by nearly half of the unique spike-specific TCRs. Only five to seven AZD1222 recipients were SARS-CoV-2 seropositive at baseline, limiting conclusions about previously exposed vaccinees. The 56-69-year group was small, and its depth increase did not reach significance, likely because of low power.

With regard to this clone: The specificity of this receptor is unknown. No base qualities exist here, and no much larger clone lies one base off it.

The sample's time point label, in plain terms: baseline before first vaccination. Samples from vaccinated people were obtained from the UK trials COV001 and COV002, which included a single-blind randomized controlled phase 2/3 trial of AZD1222 (ChAdOx1 nCoV-19) in healthy adults. Trial participant PBMC samples were collected at day 0 and day 28 after the second dose for TCRbeta chain sequencing. Trimming removed 2 bases from V and 4 bases from J, leaving 11 bases between the germline ends. The CDR3 runs 14 amino acids, cysteine and phenylalanine included. Solely the CDR3 DNA is kept, with 42 bases framed from the first base. CDR1 and CDR2, per the germline V gene, are MNHNS and SASEGT. The CDR3 regions of human TCRbeta chains were analyzed by immunosequencing. The published analysis was carried out like this. TCRs in the repertoires were matched against a reference library of SARS-CoV-2-specific TCRs that had been generated with the MIRA antigen-specificity platform. Breadth was defined as the fraction of unique TCRs that were SARS-CoV-2-associated. Depth was defined as the fraction of total T cells that were SARS-CoV-2-associated. Using the MIRA data, each spike-specific TCR was mapped to the spike region that the TCR reacts to and placed in a CD4 or CD8 class. Log10-transformed breadth and depth values were compared by one-way ANOVA with Sidak's multiple comparisons tests. The immuneACCESS repertoire file appears here via TCRdb, limited to in-frame rearrangements. These files lack a portion of the clones; in checked studies, under half of the deficit traces to unresolved V genes, and the cause of the others is not known. V and J calls and clone size are as listed in that table; D and trimming were resolved from the DNA. The sample table holds 90,000 to 150,000 clones, of which approximately 84% were seen once. The ten largest clones capture approximately 8.1% of the sample.

The sequence derives from an adult in good health. Rearrangement joined TRBV6-1 to TRBJ2-5; a tentative D match to TRBD2 spans 7 bases. The source was peripheral blood, collected on day 0 of AZD1222 vaccination. The DNA sequence reads TGTGCCAGCAGTGAATTCGGGGGGCGAGAGACCCAGTACTTC. This is translated as CASSEFGGRETQYF.